What follows are 15 T cell receptor beta chains derived from one specimen sequenced in a study of shared clonotypes between healthy human individuals. Selected positively for CCR7 and CD45RO-negative, naive CD8 cells excluded terminally differentiated effector memory CD45RA+ cells. Sequenced by immunoSEQ multiplex PCR; TCRdb stores in-frame clones only, minus some. The sample includes around 600,000 clones, roughly 98% of them seen just once. Sequenced input: naive CD8+ T cells sorted from blood. These receptors were obtained from a man aged 30 to 39 in good health.

The chain has TRBV6-6 and TRBJ2-3; maybe TRBD2 (5 bases). The CDR3 runs to 14 residues. Germline lookup yields CDR1 MNHNY and CDR2 SVGAGI (reference sequence). Trimming took 4 bases from V and 3 from J, leaving 11 bases between them. CDR3 sequence: CASSSSGATDTQYF. For the CDR3, the DNA is TGTGCCAGCAGTTCCAGCGGAGCAACAGATACGCAGTATTTT.

The gene calls are TRBV4-1 and TRBJ2-2; the D is unclear. There are 15 residues in the CDR3. The V end was cut by 1 base, the J end by 4 bases, with 10 bases between. The germline V gene encodes CDR1 MGHRA and CDR2 YSYEKL. The CDR3 spells CASSQVVDGTGELFF. In nucleotides, the CDR3 is TGCGCCAGCAGCCAAGTCGTGGACGGCACCGGGGAGCTGTTTTTT.

V and J are TRBV27 and TRBJ2-1; no reliable D call. Between the trimmed V and J ends, which lost 7 bases and 2 bases, there was a span of 15 bases. The CDR3 runs 15 residues. CDR1 and CDR2 from the germline V gene are MNHEY and SMNVEV (reference sequence). This chain's CDR3 is CASKLGGSTYNEQFF. The CDR3 DNA sequence: TGTGCCAGCAAATTAGGCGGCAGTACCTACAATGAGCAGTTCTTC.

This chain connects TRBV27 to TRBJ2-1, with TRBD2 as a possible D gene (6 bases). CDR3 length: 16 amino acids. Trimming left V 0 bases short and J 4 bases short, with 13 bases between. Looked up from germline, CDR1 is MNHEY and CDR2 is SMNVEV (reference sequence). CDR3 in DNA: TGTGCCAGCAGTTTATCAGGAGGGACGGGGTACAATGAGCAGTTCTTC. Translated, it gives CASSLSGGTGYNEQFF.

The chain links TRBV7-9 to TRBJ1-2; D not certain. The V gene lost 5 bases and the J gene lost 2 bases, with 18 bases spanning the gap. This CDR3 contains 16 residues. CDR1 and CDR2 (germline): SEHNR, FQNEAQ (reference sequence). The CDR3 coding sequence is TGTGCCAGCAGCCTATCCCTCGAATGGCTGAACTATGGCTACACCTTC. It is translated as CASSLSLEWLNYGYTF. The full variable domain, with the rest looked up from reference TRBV7-9 and TRBJ1-2, is DTGVSQNPRHKITKRGQNVTFRCDPISEHNRLYWYRQTLGQGPEFLTYFQNEAQLEKSRLLSDRFSAERPKGSFSTLEIQRTEQGDSAMYLCASSLSLEWLNYGYTFGSGTRLTVV.

The CDR3 sequence is CASSYINSNTEAFF. CDR3 nucleotide sequence: TGCGCCAGCAGCTACATTAACAGTAACACTGAAGCTTTCTTT. The chain links TRBV5-1 to TRBJ1-1; D unclear. The V end lost 3 bases, the J end lost 2 bases, and 11 bases lay between the germline ends. The germline V gene encodes CDR1 SGHRS and CDR2 YFSETQ. The CDR3 runs 14 residues.

This clone was picked up one time. This chain connects TRBV7-8 to TRBJ2-7; tentative D call: TRBD1 (6 bases). Germline loops: CDR1 SGHVS, CDR2 FQNEAQ. This CDR3 spans 15 amino acids. Trimming cost V 5 bases and J 6 bases, with 20 bases left between them. The CDR3 loop reads CASSDNQGTQGEQYF. Here the CDR3 DNA reads TGTGCCAGCAGCGATAATCAGGGGACGCAGGGCGAGCAGTACTTC.

This chain joins TRBV9 and TRBJ2-2; possibly TRBD1 or TRBD2 for D (5 bases each). This CDR3 contains 13 residues. V was pared by 7 bases and J by 6 bases, with 13 bases between. In germline, CDR1 is SGDLS, CDR2 YYNGEE. CDR3 residues: CASQGARPGELFF. CDR3 bases: TGTGCCAGCCAGGGAGCCCGTCCCGGGGAGCTGTTTTTT. Filled out from reference TRBV9 and TRBJ2-2, the complete variable domain reads DSGVTQTPKHLITATGQRVTLRCSPRSGDLSVYWYQQSLDQGLQFLIQYYNGEERAKGNILERFSAQQFPDLHSELNLSSLELGDSALYFCASQGARPGELFFGEGSRLTVL.

A remark on this clone: A junction boundary mismatches the germline segment, possibly from a read error. The rearrangement links TRBV5-1 to TRBJ2-1; the D is unclear. The CDR3 is made up of 16 amino acids. The V gene's germline CDR1 is SGHRS and CDR2 YFSETQ. Written as DNA, the CDR3 is TGCGCCAGCAACTTGGCCCTTCCCCTCGGAGAGGATGAGCAGTTCTTC. Amino acids: CASNLALPLGEDEQFF.

This clone showed up just once. This chain links TRBV11-2 with TRBJ2-4, with D possibly being TRBD2 (6 bases). The V and J ends lost 3 bases and 0 bases respectively, with 12 bases between them. Germline V CDR1 and CDR2: SGHAT, FQNNGV. This CDR3 has 16 residues. CDR3 nucleotide sequence: TGTGCCAGCAGCTTTCGGCAGGGACTAGCCAAAAACATTCAGTACTTC. It yields the protein CASSFRQGLAKNIQYF.

The rearrangement uses TRBV5-1 and TRBJ2-1; D uncertain. Germline values: CDR1 SGHRS, CDR2 YFSETQ. With 3 bases removed from V and 0 bases from J, the gap between germline ends came to 16 bases. This CDR3 contains 17 residues. Here the CDR3 reads CASSSFPTSSSYNEQFF. As DNA, the CDR3 is TGCGCCAGCAGCTCCTTTCCGACTTCAAGCTCCTACAATGAGCAGTTCTTC. The full variable domain, completed using reference TRBV5-1 and TRBJ2-1, is KAGVTQTPRYLIKTRGQQVTLSCSPISGHRSVSWYQQTPGQGLQFLFEYFSETQRNKGNFPGRFSGRQFSNSRSEMNVSTLELGDSALYLCASSSFPTSSSYNEQFFGPGTRLTVL.

J is TRBJ2-7 and V is TRBV7-9; 10 bases are a match to TRBD2. V gave up 4 bases and J gave up 5 bases; unmatched junction bases: 14. The CDR3 length is 17 residues. Germline loops: CDR1 SEHNR, CDR2 FQNEAQ (reference sequence). CDR3 loop: CASSSVREKREGHEQYF. The CDR3 DNA sequence: TGTGCCAGCAGCTCGGTCCGGGAAAAGCGGGAGGGACACGAGCAGTACTTC.

Points on this clone: The sample carries other DNA sequences with the same CDR3. The chain combines TRBV5-5 with TRBJ1-5; D possibly corresponds to TRBD1 (6 bases). V dropped 0 bases and J dropped 2 bases, with 9 bases sitting between them. The CDR3 spans 15 residues. Looked up from germline, CDR1 is SGHKS and CDR2 is YYEKEE (reference sequence). The CDR3 here is CASSLAGAGNQPQHF. The DNA of the CDR3 is TGTGCCAGCAGCTTGGCAGGGGCGGGCAATCAGCCCCAGCATTTT.

This clone was recorded once. The chain combines TRBV28 with TRBJ2-7, with 7 bases that match TRBD1. The length of the CDR3 is 14 residues. V was clipped by 4 bases and J by 2 bases; unmatched bases: 5. Germline CDR1 MDHEN, CDR2 SYDVKM. CDR3 in DNA: TGTGCCAGCAGTTGGCCGGGACAGACCTACGAGCAGTACTTC. Translation: CASSWPGQTYEQYF.

This sequence joins TRBV18 and TRBJ2-4; 10 bases map to TRBD2. V lost 3 bases to trimming and J lost 3 bases; unmatched junction nucleotides: 8. This CDR3 contains 17 residues. CDR1 is KGHSH, CDR2 LQKENI, per germline. The CDR3 here is CASSPGGLADFKNIQYF. CDR3 DNA sequence: TGTGCCAGCTCACCGGGAGGACTAGCGGATTTCAAAAACATTCAGTACTTC.